The 21 T cell receptor beta chains reported below all come from one sample, sequenced in a study of radiotherapy plus CTLA-4 blockade in lung cancer. TCRdb keeps only in-frame clones here, not all; method: immunoSEQ multiplex PCR. The profile covers under 55,000 clones, with roughly four fifths appearing a single time and about 3.6% taken by the ten largest. The sample consisted of peripheral blood, taken from a patient treated with radiotherapy plus ipilimumab. The receptors were sampled from a human donor with non-small cell lung cancer who had stable disease on radiotherapy plus ipilimumab.

This clone has just one count. The gene calls are TRBV28 and TRBJ1-5; no clear D. V was clipped by 6 bases and J by 9 bases, with 12 bases between them. Germline-derived CDR1 and CDR2 are MDHEN and SYDVKM. The CDR3 length is 12 residues. Here the CDR3 DNA reads TGTGCCAGCAGCCAACCCGAGGGGCCCCAGCATTTT. Protein product: CASSQPEGPQHF.

J is TRBJ1-4 and V is TRBV6-5; D is ambiguous. The CDR3 sequence is 14 residues long. Deletions cut 1 base from V and 11 bases from J, with 14 bases between. Germline V CDR1 and CDR2: MNHEY, SVGAGI. As DNA, the CDR3 is TGTGCCAGCAGTTACTATACTGCTGGGCCGAAACTGTTTTTT. This codes for CASSYYTAGPKLFF.

This sequence joins TRBV11-2 and TRBJ2-5; TRBD2 matches 13 bases. The J call may be mistaken, given a closer DNA end match to TRBJ2-7. CDR1 and CDR2 from the germline V gene are SGHAT and FQNNGV. This CDR3 region has 15 residues. CDR3 amino acids: CASSWGLAGSYEQYF. The CDR3 region has the DNA TGTGCCAGCAGCTGGGGACTAGCGGGATCCTACGAGCAGTACTTC.

This clone was seen a handful of times. This chain connects TRBV4-3 to TRBJ2-7; D is possibly TRBD2 (6 bases). Germline V gene sequence: CDR1 LGHNA, CDR2 YSLEER. The CDR3 sequence is 14 residues long. V was pared by 0 bases and J by 6 bases, with 12 bases between. The CDR3 loop reads CASSQDVGGAEQYF. The CDR3 DNA follows: TGCGCCAGCAGCCAAGATGTGGGGGGAGCCGAGCAGTACTTC.

The chain combines TRBV19 with TRBJ1-3; TRBD1 aligns across 7 bases. Losses at the gene ends were 7 bases for V and 0 bases for J; bases not matched to a gene: 6. The CDR3 length is 15 residues. Germline V gene data show CDR1 as LNHDA and CDR2 as SQIVND (reference sequence). Here the CDR3 DNA reads TGTGCCAGTAAGGTGACAGGGAGCTCTGGAAACACCATATATTTT. This translates into CASKVTGSSGNTIYF.

The V gene is TRBV28, the J gene TRBJ1-2; 8 bases line up with TRBD1. V lost 5 bases to trimming and J lost 3 bases; unmatched junction nucleotides: 14. Germline CDR1 MDHEN, CDR2 SYDVKM. This CDR3 is built from 17 residues. This CDR3 is CASSPPLPTGAHYGYTF. CDR3 DNA sequence: TGTGCCAGCAGTCCTCCTTTACCGACAGGGGCCCACTATGGCTACACCTTC.

The V gene is TRBV28, the J gene TRBJ2-2, with 12 nucleotides matching TRBD2. Germline CDR1 MDHEN, CDR2 SYDVKM. The CDR3 extends over 16 amino acids. The V gene end was trimmed by 2 bases and the J gene end by 6 bases; junction bases not matched to a gene: 4. The CDR3 region is CASSLLLAGGPGELFF. CDR3 DNA sequence: TGTGCCAGCAGTTTACTCCTAGCGGGAGGGCCCGGGGAGCTGTTTTTT.

This chain joins TRBV7-2 and TRBJ2-7, with 9 positions matching TRBD1. CDR1 is SGHTA, CDR2 FQGNSA, per germline. The CDR3 is made up of 16 amino acids. V lost 3 bases to trimming and J lost 3 bases; unmatched junction nucleotides: 9. The CDR3 reads CASSLEAGGQGYEQYF. The CDR3 bases are TGTGCCAGCAGCTTGGAGGCCGGGGGACAGGGCTACGAGCAGTACTTC. Combining the CDR3 with reference TRBV7-2 and TRBJ2-7 gives the whole variable domain GAGVSQSPSNKVTEKGKDVELRCDPISGHTALYWYRQSLGQGLEFLIYFQGNSAPDKSGLPSDRFSAERTGGSVSTLTIQRTQQEDSAVYLCASSLEAGGQGYEQYFGPGTRLTVT.

This chain connects TRBV9 to TRBJ2-7; the match to TRBD2 covers 11 bases. The CDR3 loop spans 17 amino acids. Germline CDR1 and CDR2: SGDLS and YYNGEE. V lost 0 bases, J lost 5 bases, and 10 bases stayed unmatched. The CDR3 coding sequence is TGTGCCAGCAGCGTAGAGGCTGTAGTAGCGGGAGGGAACGAGCAGTACTTC. Translation: CASSVEAVVAGGNEQYF.

A few counts support this clone. The chain uses TRBV7-2 and TRBJ2-5; possibly TRBD2 for D (6 bases). In germline, CDR1 is SGHTA, CDR2 FQGNSA. There are 17 residues in the CDR3. The V and J ends lost 1 base and 5 bases respectively, with 20 bases between them. The CDR3 protein is CASSLGPPGSGGETQYF. In nucleotides, the CDR3 is TGTGCCAGCAGCTTAGGGCCCCCCGGGTCCGGAGGGGAGACCCAGTACTTC.

The J gene is TRBJ2-7, the V gene TRBV10-3, with D maybe TRBD2 (5 bases). The V gene's germline CDR1 is ENHRY and CDR2 SYGVKD. The CDR3 length is 12 residues. V was pared by 2 bases and J by 7 bases, with 9 bases between. The CDR3 loop is CAISELAGEQYF. The CDR3, as DNA: TGTGCCATCAGTGAGCTAGCCGGTGAGCAGTACTTC.

The chain couples TRBV18 to TRBJ2-1; 7 nucleotides match TRBD2. CDR1 and CDR2 from the germline V gene are KGHSH and LQKENI. J lost 8 bases, V lost 4 bases, and 20 bases had no gene match. CDR3 length: 18 residues. In DNA form, the CDR3 reads TGTGCCAGCTCACTTGGGGAAGATACAAGCGGGATCTCGGATGAGCAGTTCTTC. It yields the protein CASSLGEDTSGISDEQFF.

V and J are TRBV5-5 and TRBJ2-7, with 10 positions matching TRBD1. Germline-derived CDR1 and CDR2 are SGHKS and YYEKEE (reference sequence). This CDR3 has 16 amino acids. The V gene end was trimmed by 0 bases and the J gene end by 2 bases; junction bases not matched to a gene: 5. The CDR3 reads CASSLVIGTGAYEQYF. The CDR3 DNA sequence: TGTGCCAGCAGCTTGGTAATTGGGACAGGGGCCTACGAGCAGTACTTC.

This sequence joins TRBV2 and TRBJ1-5; a weak D match, TRBD1 (6 bases). CDR3 length: 15 amino acids. V lost 8 bases and J 4 bases, leaving 18 bases between the germline ends. Germline loops: CDR1 SNHLY, CDR2 FYNNEI. This chain's CDR3 is CASLQGVGSNQPQHF. The CDR3 coding sequence is TGTGCCAGCCTACAGGGTGTCGGTAGTAATCAGCCCCAGCATTTT.

This clone came up a few times. V usage is TRBV5-4 and J usage is TRBJ2-7; the D gene is possibly TRBD1 (6 bases). The CDR3 extends over 14 amino acids. Trimming shortened V by 4 bases and J by 0 bases, and 11 bases separated the two germline ends. Germline CDR1 and CDR2: SGHNT and YYREEE (reference sequence). For the CDR3, the DNA is TGTGCCAGCAGCATTGACAGGAGCTCCTACGAGCAGTACTTC. Its protein product is CASSIDRSSYEQYF.

The CDR3 sequence: CASSQDGGGQETQYF. DNA of the CDR3: TGTGCCAGCAGCCAGGACGGTGGAGGACAAGAGACCCAGTACTTC. The chain employs TRBV28 and TRBJ2-5; D possibly corresponds to TRBD2 (5 bases). The CDR3 spans 15 residues. The ends were cut back, 6 bases at V and 2 bases at J, with 16 bases in the middle. CDR1 is MDHEN and CDR2 is SYDVKM in the germline V gene.

The rearrangement links TRBV15 to TRBJ2-3, with no clear D. Between the trimmed V and J ends, which lost 5 bases and 0 bases, there was a span of 27 bases. CDR3 length: 20 amino acids. CDR1 is LNHNV, CDR2 YYDKDF, per germline (reference sequence). CDR3 loop: CATSRPSLPGRPSSTDTQYF. For the CDR3, the DNA is TGTGCCACCAGCCGACCGTCCCTACCAGGCAGACCATCTAGCACAGATACGCAGTATTTT. The full variable domain, with the rest looked up from reference TRBV15 and TRBJ2-3, is DAMVIQNPRYQVTQFGKPVTLSCSQTLNHNVMYWYQQKSSQAPKLLFHYYDKDFNNEADTPDNFQSRRPNTSFCFLDIRSPGLGDTAMYLCATSRPSLPGRPSSTDTQYFGPGTRLTVL.

This clone has only one observation. The chain is built from TRBV7-3 and TRBJ1-2; tentative D call: TRBD1 (6 bases). V was clipped by 5 bases and J by 4 bases, with 17 bases between them. The CDR3 covers 15 residues. Germline assignment: CDR1 SGHTA and CDR2 FQGTGA. CDR3 in DNA: TGTGCCAGCAGCCCAGAGGGGGGAGGGGGCTATGGCTACACCTTC. Protein product: CASSPEGGGGYGYTF.

The rearrangement joins TRBV9 to TRBJ2-7, with D perhaps matching TRBD2 (8 bases). This CDR3 is 15 amino acids long. The germline V gene has CDR1 SGDLS and CDR2 YYNGEE. V dropped 7 bases and J dropped 3 bases, with 20 bases sitting between them. The DNA of the CDR3 is TGTGCCAGCTCGGGAGGGGGCGGGAGTCTCTACGAGCAGTACTTC. Translating gives CASSGGGGSLYEQYF.

V gene TRBV6-4 combines with J gene TRBJ1-3; possible D gene TRBD1, 5 bases. The V and J ends lost 6 bases and 4 bases respectively, with 13 bases between them. Germline V gene data show CDR1 as MRHNA and CDR2 as SNTAGT. The CDR3 runs 14 residues. The CDR3 region has the DNA TGTGCCAGCAGCGGGGGGAAAAACGGAAACACCATATATTTT. Protein sequence: CASSGGKNGNTIYF.

The chain joins TRBV6-1 to TRBJ2-1; no definite D call. Germline V gene data show CDR1 as MNHNS and CDR2 as SASEGT. The germline V and J ends were trimmed by 5 bases and 13 bases, with 12 bases remaining between them. The CDR3 is made up of 11 amino acids. The CDR3 nucleotides read TGTGCCAGCAGTACCTCGGTGAGACAGTTCTTC. This codes for CASSTSVRQFF.